A few counts support the clone carrying this T cell receptor beta chain. Germline V CDR1 and CDR2: LNHDA, SQIVND (reference sequence). The V and J ends lost 6 bases and 4 bases respectively, with 19 bases between them. The CDR3 runs 16 residues. The source of the sample is a study of regulatory T cells in long-lasting Graves disease. According to the study, TCR beta libraries were built with iRepertoire HTBI primers and CDR3-region Arm-PCR. TCRdb recomputed calls from the multiplex PCR reads with MiXCR, one row per CDR3 protein. Among about 440,000 distinct CDR3 sequences listed, about 15% were seen once. Time point of the sample: newly diagnosed GD, antithyroid drugs for less than 3 months. The TCR library was made from RNA that had been extracted from PBMCs in TRIzol. The same sample was also used in a study of T cells in Graves' hyperthyroidism and ophthalmopathy. As that report states: Investigators excluded patients with uncontrolled infection, other autoimmune disease, pregnancy or lactation.

V gene TRBV19 combines with J gene TRBJ1-5, with D perhaps TRBD1 (6 bases). The source material was peripheral blood mononuclear cells (PBMCs), sampled at new diagnosis, from a patient treated with antithyroid drugs. The receptor's source is a woman in her 30s with Graves disease. The CDR3 loop reads CASRYGGDNWNQPQHF. CDR3 nucleotide sequence: TGTGCCAGTAGATACGGAGGGGACAACTGGAATCAGCCCCAGCATTTT.